One TCR beta chain is described in this entry. Template for every sorted-subset replicate PCR totaled roughly 200 ng DNA, 30,000 to 35,000 T cell genomes. The method was immunoSEQ multiplex PCR; TCRdb's version includes in-frame clones alone and lacks a portion of them. This sample yields roughly 550,000 clones, of which 95% to 96% are seen a single time; around 0.097% belongs to the top ten. The entry originates in a study of shared clonotypes between healthy human individuals. CDR1 is MNHEY, CDR2 SVGAGI, per germline. This CDR3 has 13 amino acids. V dropped 7 bases and J dropped 6; count of bases not matched to a gene: 9. The naive CD8 population came from CD45RO-negative cells selected for CCR7, without terminally differentiated effector memory CD45RA+ cells. Donors were Caucasian adults residing in Nashville, Tennessee, USA.

Sequencing was carried out using naive CD8+ T cells sorted from blood. This TCR was recovered from a woman aged 25 to 39 in good health. V usage is TRBV6-5 and J usage is TRBJ2-7; 7 bases map to TRBD2. In DNA, the CDR3 is TGTGCCAGCATAAACCGCGGGAGCGCCGAGCAGTACTTC. It yields the protein CASINRGSAEQYF.